This note documents a single T cell receptor beta chain sequence. Treatment noted: oral pan-JAK inhibitor, 5-10 mg twice daily. The sample belongs to a study of CD8+ T cells in alopecia areata. Study overall: Each of the treated patients was given oral tofacitinib, 5 to 10 mg twice daily, for moderate-to-severe alopecia areata.

Following RNA extraction, reverse transcription yielded cDNA that acted as the sequencing template. Method: immunoSEQ multiplex PCR; TCRdb's copy keeps in-frame clones and lacks some. The sample comprises approximately 120,000 clones, over 60% of which are singletons, and 5.7% rests with the top ten. The germline CDR1 and CDR2 sequences are GTSNPN and SVGIG (reference sequence). V was pared by 0 bases and J by 0 bases, with 18 bases between. There are 17 residues in the CDR3. Specimen: CD4+ T cells sorted from blood, collected at week 4, from a patient treated with tofacitinib. This sequence was found in a human donor with alopecia areata. The chain is built from TRBV30 and TRBJ2-7; D unclear. In DNA, the CDR3 is TGTGCCTGGAGTGTACGGGTAGGAGACCGAAGCTCCTACGAGCAGTACTTC. It encodes CAWSVRVGDRSSYEQYF.